This T cell receptor beta chain is drawn from a study of blood T cells in healthy people across ages. Across the whole study: Template switching picked up about one barcoded beta molecule for each two T cells.

Overall study results and limits: Since the PBMCs were unsorted, naive and antigen-experienced cells could not be conclusively compared. Diversity was higher, and naive CD4+ cells more numerous, in long-lived donors than in aged donors. The fall in TCR beta diversity per million T cells was roughly linear with age.

Primers used in a second PCR of roughly 7 to 12 cycles were a sample-barcoded 5' primer and a J-beta primer mix. TCRdb fed the 5' RACE reads into MiXCR, producing one record per CDR3 protein. Of about 620,000 distinct CDR3 sequences in the sample, around 52% were seen once. This clonotype was seen many times. Its antigen is still unknown. Germline V gives CDR1 SQVTM, CDR2 ANQGSEA. The CDR3 has 13 residues. V was shortened by 7 bases and J by 0 bases, with 9 bases between the two germline ends. The TCR comes from an elderly woman in good health. The specimen was blood. This chain uses TRBV29-1 with TRBJ2-2, with unresolved D. The CDR3 nucleotides read TGCAGCGCTCTCCCCGCGAACACCGGGGAGCTGTTTTTT. It is translated as CSALPANTGELFF.